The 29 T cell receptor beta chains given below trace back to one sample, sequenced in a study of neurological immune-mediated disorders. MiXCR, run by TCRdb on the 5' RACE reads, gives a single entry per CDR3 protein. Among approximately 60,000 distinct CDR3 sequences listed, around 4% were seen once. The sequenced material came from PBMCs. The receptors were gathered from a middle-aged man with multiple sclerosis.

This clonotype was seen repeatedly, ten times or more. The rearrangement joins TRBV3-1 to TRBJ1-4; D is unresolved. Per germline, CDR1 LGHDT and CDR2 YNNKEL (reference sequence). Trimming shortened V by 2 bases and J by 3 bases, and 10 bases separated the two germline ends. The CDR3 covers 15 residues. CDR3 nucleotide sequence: TGTGCCAGCAGCCAAAGGCAAGCGTCTAATGAAAAACTGTTTTTT. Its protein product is CASSQRQASNEKLFF.

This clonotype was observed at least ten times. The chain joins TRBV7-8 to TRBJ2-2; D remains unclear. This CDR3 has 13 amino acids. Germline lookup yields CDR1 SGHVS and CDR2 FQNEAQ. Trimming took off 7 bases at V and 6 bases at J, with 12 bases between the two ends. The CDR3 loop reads CASNTYWAGELFF. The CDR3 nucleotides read TGTGCCAGCAACACTTACTGGGCCGGGGAGCTGTTTTTT.

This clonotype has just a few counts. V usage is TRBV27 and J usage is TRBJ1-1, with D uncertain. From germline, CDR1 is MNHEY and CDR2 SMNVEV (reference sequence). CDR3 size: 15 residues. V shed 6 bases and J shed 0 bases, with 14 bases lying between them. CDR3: CASRPRSTVNTEAFF. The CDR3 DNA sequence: TGTGCCAGCAGGCCACGAAGTACGGTGAACACTGAAGCTTTCTTT.

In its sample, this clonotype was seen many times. In DNA form, the CDR3 reads TGTGCCAGCAGGATACAGGGACAGACGAACACTGAAGCTTTCTTT. Amino acids: CASRIQGQTNTEAFF. The V call is TRBV6-4, the J call TRBJ1-1, with 7 bases aligning to TRBD1. This CDR3 region has 15 residues. With V trimmed by 6 bases and J by 1 base, 8 bases remained unmatched. Germline values: CDR1 MRHNA, CDR2 SNTAGT.

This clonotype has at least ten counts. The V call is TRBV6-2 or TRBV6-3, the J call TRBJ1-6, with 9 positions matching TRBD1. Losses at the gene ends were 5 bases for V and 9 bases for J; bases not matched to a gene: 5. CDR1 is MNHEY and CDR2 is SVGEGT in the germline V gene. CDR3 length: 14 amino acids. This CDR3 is CASSMDRGGSPLHF. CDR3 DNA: TGTGCCAGCAGTATGGACAGGGGTGGTTCACCCCTCCACTTT.

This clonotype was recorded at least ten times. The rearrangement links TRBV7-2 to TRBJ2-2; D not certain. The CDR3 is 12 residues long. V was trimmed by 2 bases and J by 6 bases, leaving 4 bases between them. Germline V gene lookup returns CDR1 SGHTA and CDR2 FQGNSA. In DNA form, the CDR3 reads TGTGCCAGCAGCTTACTCTCCGGGGAGCTGTTTTTT. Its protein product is CASSLLSGELFF.

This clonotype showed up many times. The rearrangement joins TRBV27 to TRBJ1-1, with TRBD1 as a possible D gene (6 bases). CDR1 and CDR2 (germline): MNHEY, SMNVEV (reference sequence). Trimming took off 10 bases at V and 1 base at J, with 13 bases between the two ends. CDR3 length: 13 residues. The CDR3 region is CAIRDNRNTEAFF. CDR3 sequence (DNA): TGTGCCATCCGGGACAACCGGAACACTGAAGCTTTCTTT.

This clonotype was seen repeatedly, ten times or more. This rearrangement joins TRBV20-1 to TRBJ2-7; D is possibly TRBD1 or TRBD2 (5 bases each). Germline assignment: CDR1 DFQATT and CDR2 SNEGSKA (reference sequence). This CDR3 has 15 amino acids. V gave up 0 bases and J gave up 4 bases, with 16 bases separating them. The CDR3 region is CSARDPGRSTYEQYV. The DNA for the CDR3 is TGCAGTGCTAGAGATCCGGGACGTTCGACTTACGAGCAGTACGTC.

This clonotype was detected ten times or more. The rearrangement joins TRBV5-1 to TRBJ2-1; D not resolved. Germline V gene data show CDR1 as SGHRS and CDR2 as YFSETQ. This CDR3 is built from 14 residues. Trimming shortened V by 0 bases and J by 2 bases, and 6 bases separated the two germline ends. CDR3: CASSLEMPYNEQFF. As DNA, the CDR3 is TGCGCCAGCAGCTTGGAGATGCCCTACAATGAGCAGTTCTTC.

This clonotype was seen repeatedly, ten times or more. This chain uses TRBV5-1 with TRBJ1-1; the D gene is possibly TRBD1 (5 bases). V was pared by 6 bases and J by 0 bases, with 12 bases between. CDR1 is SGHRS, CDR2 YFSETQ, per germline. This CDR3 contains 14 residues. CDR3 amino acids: CASTVGPVNTEAFF. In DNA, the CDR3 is TGCGCCAGCACCGTGGGACCGGTGAACACTGAAGCTTTCTTT.

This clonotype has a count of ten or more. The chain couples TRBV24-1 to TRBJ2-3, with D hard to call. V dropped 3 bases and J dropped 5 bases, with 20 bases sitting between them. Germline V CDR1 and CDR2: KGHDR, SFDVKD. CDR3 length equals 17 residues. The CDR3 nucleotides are TGTGCCACCAGTGATGGACCAGGAAGGGCCGACGGAGATACGCAGTATTTT. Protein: CATSDGPGRADGDTQYF.

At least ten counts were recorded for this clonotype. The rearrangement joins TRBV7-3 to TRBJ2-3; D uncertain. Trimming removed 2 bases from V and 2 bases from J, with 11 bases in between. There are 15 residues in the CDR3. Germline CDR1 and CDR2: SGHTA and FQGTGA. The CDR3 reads CASSLYGRTTDTQYF. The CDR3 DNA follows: TGTGCCAGCAGCTTATATGGGCGGACCACAGATACGCAGTATTTT. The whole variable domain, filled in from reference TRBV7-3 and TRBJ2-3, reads GAGVSQTPSNKVTEKGKYVELRCDPISGHTALYWYRQSLGQGPEFLIYFQGTGAADDSGLPNDRFFAVRPEGSVSTLKIQRTERGDSAVYLCASSLYGRTTDTQYFGPGTRLTVL.

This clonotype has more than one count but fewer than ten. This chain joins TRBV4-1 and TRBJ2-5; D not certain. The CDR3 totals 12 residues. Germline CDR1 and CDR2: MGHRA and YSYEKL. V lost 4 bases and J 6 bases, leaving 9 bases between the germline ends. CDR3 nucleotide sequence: TGCGCCAGCAGCCGTCGGAGAAAGACCCAGTACTTC. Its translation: CASSRRRKTQYF.

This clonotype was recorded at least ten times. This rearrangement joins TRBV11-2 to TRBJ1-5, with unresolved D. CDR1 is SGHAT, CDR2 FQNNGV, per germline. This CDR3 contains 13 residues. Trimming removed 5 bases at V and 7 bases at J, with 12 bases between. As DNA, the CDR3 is TGTGCCAGCAGCCCCGGAGCATGGCAGCCCCAGCATTTT. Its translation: CASSPGAWQPQHF.

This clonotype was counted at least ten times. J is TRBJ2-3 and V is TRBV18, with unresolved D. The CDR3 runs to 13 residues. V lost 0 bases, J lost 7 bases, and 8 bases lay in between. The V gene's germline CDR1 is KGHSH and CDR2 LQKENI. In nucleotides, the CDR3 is TGTGCCAGCTCACCACCGTCGAAGTATACGCAGTATTTT. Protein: CASSPPSKYTQYF.

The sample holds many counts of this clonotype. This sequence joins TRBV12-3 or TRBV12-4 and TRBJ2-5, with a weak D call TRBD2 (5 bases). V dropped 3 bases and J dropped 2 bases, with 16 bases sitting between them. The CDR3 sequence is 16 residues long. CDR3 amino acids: CASSLERVGGQETQYF. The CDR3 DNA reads TGTGCCAGCAGTTTGGAGAGGGTCGGTGGTCAAGAGACCCAGTACTTC.

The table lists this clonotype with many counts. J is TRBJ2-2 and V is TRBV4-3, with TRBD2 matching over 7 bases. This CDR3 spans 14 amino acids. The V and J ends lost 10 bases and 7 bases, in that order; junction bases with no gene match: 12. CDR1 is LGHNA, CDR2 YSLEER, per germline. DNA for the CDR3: TGCGCCACCTCAGCCGGGACTAAGATCGGGGAGCTGTTTTTT. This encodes CATSAGTKIGELFF.

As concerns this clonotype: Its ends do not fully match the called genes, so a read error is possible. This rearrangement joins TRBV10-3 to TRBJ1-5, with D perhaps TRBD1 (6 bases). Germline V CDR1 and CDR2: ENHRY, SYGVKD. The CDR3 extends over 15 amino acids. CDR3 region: CAISESRGRNQPQNF. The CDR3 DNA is TGTGCCATCAGTGAGTCACGGGGGCGAAATCAGCCCCAGAATTTT.

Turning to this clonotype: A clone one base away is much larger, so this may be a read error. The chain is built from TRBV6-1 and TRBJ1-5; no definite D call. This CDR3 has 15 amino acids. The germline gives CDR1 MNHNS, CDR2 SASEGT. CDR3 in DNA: TGTGCCAGCAGTGAAGGCCAGATTAGCAATCAGCCCCATCATTTT. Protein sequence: CASSEGQISNQPHHF.

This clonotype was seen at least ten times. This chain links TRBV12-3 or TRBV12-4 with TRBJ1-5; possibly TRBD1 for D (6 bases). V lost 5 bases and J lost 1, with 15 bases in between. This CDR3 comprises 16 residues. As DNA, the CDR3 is TGTGCCAGCAGTACCAGCGGGGGGCTCAGCAATCAGCCCCAGCATTTT. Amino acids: CASSTSGGLSNQPQHF.

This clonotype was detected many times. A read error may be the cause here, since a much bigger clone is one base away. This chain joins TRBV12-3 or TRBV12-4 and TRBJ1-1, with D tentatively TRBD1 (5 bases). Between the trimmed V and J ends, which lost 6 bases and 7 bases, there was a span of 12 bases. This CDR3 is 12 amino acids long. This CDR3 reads CASSQGRGEAFF. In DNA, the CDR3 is TGTGCCAGCAGCCAAGGGAGGGGTGAAGCTTTCTTT.

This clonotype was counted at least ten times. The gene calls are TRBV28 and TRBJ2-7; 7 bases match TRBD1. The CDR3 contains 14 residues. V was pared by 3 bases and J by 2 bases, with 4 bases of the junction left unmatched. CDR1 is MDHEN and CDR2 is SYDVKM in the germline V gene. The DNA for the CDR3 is TGTGCCAGCAGTTTGAGGCAGGGGGCCTACGAGCAGTACTTC. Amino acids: CASSLRQGAYEQYF.

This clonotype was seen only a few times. The CDR3 protein is CASSHPRTGQDGESGVAKNIQYF. The DNA for the CDR3 is TGTGCCAGCAGTCACCCCCGGACGGGACAGGATGGGGAGAGCGGAGTAGCCAAAAACATTCAGTACTTC. V is TRBV28 and J is TRBJ2-4; 8 bases agree with TRBD1. CDR3 length: 23 amino acids. V lost 5 bases and J lost 0; bases outside the gene matches: 27. Germline V lookup: CDR1 MDHEN, CDR2 SYDVKM.

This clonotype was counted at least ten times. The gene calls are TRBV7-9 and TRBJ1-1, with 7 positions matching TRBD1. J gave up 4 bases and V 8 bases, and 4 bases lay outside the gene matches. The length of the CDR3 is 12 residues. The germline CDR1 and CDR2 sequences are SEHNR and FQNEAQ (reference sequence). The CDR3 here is CASDRVRTEAFF. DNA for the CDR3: TGTGCCAGCGACAGGGTTCGCACTGAAGCTTTCTTT.

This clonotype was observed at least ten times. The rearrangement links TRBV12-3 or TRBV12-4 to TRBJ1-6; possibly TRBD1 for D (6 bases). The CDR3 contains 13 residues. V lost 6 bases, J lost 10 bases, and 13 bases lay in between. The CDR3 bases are TGTGCCAGCAGCCCGGGACAAGAATCACCCCTCCACTTT. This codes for CASSPGQESPLHF.

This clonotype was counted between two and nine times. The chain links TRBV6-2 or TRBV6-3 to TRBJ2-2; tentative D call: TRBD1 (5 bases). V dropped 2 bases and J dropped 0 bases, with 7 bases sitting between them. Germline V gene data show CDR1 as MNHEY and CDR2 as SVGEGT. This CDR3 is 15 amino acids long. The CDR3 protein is CASSYADTNTGELFF. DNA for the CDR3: TGTGCCAGCAGTTACGCGGACACGAACACCGGGGAGCTGTTTTTT.

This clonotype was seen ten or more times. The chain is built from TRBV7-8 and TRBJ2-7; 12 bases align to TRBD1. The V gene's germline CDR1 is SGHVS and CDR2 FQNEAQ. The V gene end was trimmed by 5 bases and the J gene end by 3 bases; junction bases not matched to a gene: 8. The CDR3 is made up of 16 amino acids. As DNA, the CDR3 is TGTGCCAGCAGCCGAAGGGACAGGGGGCTTATCTACGAGCAGTACTTC. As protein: CASSRRDRGLIYEQYF.

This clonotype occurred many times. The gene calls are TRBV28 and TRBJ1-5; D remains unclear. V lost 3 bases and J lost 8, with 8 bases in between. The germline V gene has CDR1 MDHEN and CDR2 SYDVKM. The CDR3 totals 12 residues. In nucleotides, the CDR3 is TGTGCCAGCAGTTTGACCCGGGAGCCCCAGCATTTT. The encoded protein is CASSLTREPQHF.

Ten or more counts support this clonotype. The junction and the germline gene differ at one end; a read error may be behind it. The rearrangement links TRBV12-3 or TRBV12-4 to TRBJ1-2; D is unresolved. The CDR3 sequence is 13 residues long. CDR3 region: CASSFGANYGYTF. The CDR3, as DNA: TGCGCCAGCAGTTTTGGAGCTAACTATGGCTACACCTTC.